This T cell receptor beta chain was retrieved from a study of cytomegalovirus exposure and HLA in healthy donors. Study-wide results and limits: Prediction of most subjects' HLA-A and HLA-B alleles by TCR beta sequences was reportedly accurate.

The PCR was carried out with 60 Vbeta primers and 13 Jbeta primers. In the authors' methods: Some 80 million unique TCR beta chains, 10 million to 14 million shared, were counted in a later analysis. Generated by immunoSEQ multiplex PCR, the TCRdb table keeps only in-frame clones and is missing some. V, J and clone size derive from that table, while D and trimming were established from the DNA sequence. The sample holds 150,000 to 200,000 clones, about four fifths seen once. Trimming took 5 bases from V and 8 from J; bases not matched to a gene: 12. The germline gives CDR1 SEHNR, CDR2 FQNEAQ (reference sequence). The CDR3 totals 18 residues. Comments on this clone: The antigen remains unidentified.

The rearrangement joins TRBV7-9 to TRBJ2-1; 16 nucleotides line up with TRBD2. The sequence was obtained from a woman aged 25 to 39 in good health and CMV-seropositive. Sequenced material: PBMCs. DNA of the CDR3: TGTGCCAGCAGCCCCCAGGGACTAGCGGGAGGGCATGTGGATGAGCAGTTCTTC. Translating it yields CASSPQGLAGGHVDEQFF.